One sample yielded the 22 T cell receptor beta chains listed below, sequenced in a study of early T cells in non-severe SARS-CoV-2 infection. TCRdb re-derived calls from the 5' RACE reads in MiXCR, one entry per CDR3 protein. The sample shows about 110,000 distinct CDR3 sequences, roughly an eighth of them seen only once. Here the sequenced sample was whole blood, taken at baseline. These receptors originate from an adult who was a healthcare worker with PCR-confirmed SARS-CoV-2 infection or an uninfected control (not recorded which).

This chain uses TRBV20-1 with TRBJ2-7; D perhaps matches TRBD1 (6 bases). V was trimmed by 4 bases and J by 3 bases, leaving 16 bases between them. CDR3 length equals 14 residues. In germline, CDR1 is DFQATT, CDR2 SNEGSKA (reference sequence). The CDR3 spells CSAILQGYGYEQYF. The CDR3 nucleotides are TGCAGTGCTATACTGCAGGGGTATGGCTACGAGCAGTACTTC.

The J gene is TRBJ2-3, the V gene TRBV20-1; D uncertain. The germline V and J ends were trimmed by 1 base and 2 bases, with 10 bases remaining between them. Per germline, CDR1 DFQATT and CDR2 SNEGSKA (reference sequence). This CDR3 contains 14 residues. CDR3 in amino acids: CSARAHGDTDTQYF. CDR3 bases: TGCAGTGCTAGAGCACACGGAGACACAGATACGCAGTATTTT.

This clonotype was detected a few times. V gene TRBV5-1 combines with J gene TRBJ1-1; 7 nucleotides agree with TRBD1. CDR3 length equals 15 residues. Germline V CDR1 and CDR2: SGHRS, YFSETQ. With 4 bases clipped from V and 5 bases from J, the junction kept 11 bases outside the gene matches. The CDR3 here is CASSPDVQGWTEAFF. The CDR3 DNA reads TGCGCCAGCAGCCCGGACGTACAGGGGTGGACTGAAGCTTTCTTT.

The CDR3 DNA reads TGTGCCAGTACGGGGACTAGTAGGAGGGCCTACAATGAGCAGTTCTTC. Its translation: CASTGTSRRAYNEQFF. The chain carries TRBV19 and TRBJ2-1; 8 bases line up with TRBD2. Germline V gene data show CDR1 as LNHDA and CDR2 as SQIVND (reference sequence). J was trimmed by 2 bases and V by 7 bases; bases with no gene match: 10. CDR3 length equals 16 residues.

This clonotype was observed at least ten times. The genes are TRBV5-1 and TRBJ2-6; TRBD1 might be the D (6 bases). The CDR3 covers 17 residues. CDR1 and CDR2 from the germline V gene are SGHRS and YFSETQ. Trimming removed 7 bases from V and 0 bases from J, with 17 bases in between. For the CDR3, the DNA is TGCGCCAGCTCTTTGACAGGCCTTCGCTCTGGGGCCAACGTCCTGACTTTC. Translating gives CASSLTGLRSGANVLTF.

This clonotype appeared once. A much larger clonotype is one base distant, so this may be a read error. As the CDR3 is not closed by the conserved phenylalanine or tryptophan, this likely results from a read error. This CDR3 is CASSSHRLAGVITDTQYL. The CDR3 nucleotides are TGTGCCAGCAGTTCCCATCGACTAGCGGGAGTGATCACAGATACGCAGTATTTA. The chain links TRBV6-2 or TRBV6-3 to TRBJ2-3, with 12 positions matching TRBD2. V shed 4 bases, J shed 2 bases, and the junction held 10 bases outside the gene matches. Per germline, CDR1 MNHEY and CDR2 SVGEGT. There are 18 residues in the CDR3.

This clonotype has just a few counts. The chain carries TRBV4-1 and TRBJ2-3, with D maybe TRBD1 (6 bases). Germline lookup yields CDR1 MGHRA and CDR2 YSYEKL. V was pared by 0 bases and J by 3 bases, with 13 bases between. The CDR3 is 16 amino acids. The CDR3 nucleotides are TGCGCCAGCAGCCAAGATGGTGCGAGGGGGACAGATACGCAGTATTTT. Translation: CASSQDGARGTDTQYF.

The chain recombines TRBV6-1 with TRBJ1-3, with D possibly TRBD1 on 6 matching bases. This CDR3 contains 15 residues. Germline loops: CDR1 MNHNS, CDR2 SASEGT. V was cut by 6 bases and J by 4 bases, with 16 bases left in between. In nucleotides, the CDR3 is TGTGCCAGCAGGGTCATCGGGGGCTCAGGAAACACCATATATTTT. It encodes CASRVIGGSGNTIYF.

This clonotype was counted at least ten times. The chain combines TRBV5-1 with TRBJ1-3; no firm D call. The V gene lost 0 bases and the J gene lost 5 bases, with 9 bases spanning the gap. The V gene's germline CDR1 is SGHRS and CDR2 YFSETQ. There are 14 residues in the CDR3. In DNA form, the CDR3 reads TGCGCCAGCAGCTTGGATCCAGGACGAAACACCATATATTTT. This gives the protein CASSLDPGRNTIYF.

This clonotype appeared many times. The V and J genes are TRBV6-6 and TRBJ2-7; a possible D gene is TRBD1 (6 bases). The CDR3 has 15 residues. The germline CDR1 and CDR2 sequences are MNHNY and SVGAGI (reference sequence). The V end was cut by 0 bases, the J end by 2 bases, with 11 bases between. As DNA, the CDR3 is TGTGCCAGCAGTTACTCCTTCAGGGGAACCTACGAGCAGTACTTC. Translation gives CASSYSFRGTYEQYF.

The chain has TRBV4-1 and TRBJ2-7; TRBD1 aligns across 7 bases. CDR1 MGHRA and CDR2 YSYEKL come from the germline V gene. After removal of 0 bases from V and 2 bases from J, the junction contained 10 bases not matched to a gene. The CDR3 has 17 amino acids. As DNA, the CDR3 is TGCGCCAGCAGCCAAGACCCCCGACAGGGTAGAACCTACGAGCAGTACTTC. Translation gives CASSQDPRQGRTYEQYF.

V usage is TRBV6-6 and J usage is TRBJ1-6, with D unresolved. V was pared by 3 bases and J by 9 bases, with 12 bases between. The CDR3 runs to 14 residues. Germline lookup yields CDR1 MNHNY and CDR2 SVGAGI (reference sequence). The chain's CDR3 is CASSYQKEFSPLHF. DNA of the CDR3: TGTGCCAGCAGTTATCAAAAGGAGTTTTCACCCCTCCACTTT.

This clonotype was seen once. The gene calls are TRBV29-1 and TRBJ2-5, with TRBD1 as a possible D gene (7 bases). The germline gives CDR1 SQVTM, CDR2 ANQGSEA. The CDR3 loop spans 12 amino acids. V was cut by 6 bases and J by 3 bases, with 11 bases left in between. The DNA for the CDR3 is TGCAGCGTCCCCAGGGGGGAAGAGACCCAGTACTTC. Translation gives CSVPRGEETQYF. Using reference TRBV29-1 and TRBJ2-5 for the parts outside the CDR3, the full variable domain is SAVISQKPSRDICQRGTSLTIQCQVDSQVTMMFWYRQQPGQSLTLIATANQGSEATYESGFVIDKFPISRPNLTFSTLTVSNMSPEDSSIYLCSVPRGEETQYFGPGTRLLVL.

This clonotype showed up just a few times. The chain carries TRBV25-1 and TRBJ1-1, with 7 bases lining up with TRBD1. This CDR3 comprises 14 residues. Trimming took 6 bases from V and 0 from J; bases not matched to a gene: 4. Germline V gene sequence: CDR1 MGHDK, CDR2 SYGVNS. Here the CDR3 reads CASRGQSMNTEAFF. The CDR3 DNA reads as TGTGCCAGCAGGGGACAGAGCATGAACACTGAAGCTTTCTTT.

This clonotype was seen more than once but under ten times. J is TRBJ1-4 and V is TRBV25-1, with 8 bases lining up with TRBD1. Germline V CDR1 and CDR2: MGHDK, SYGVNS. V was pared by 4 bases and J by 2 bases, with 3 bases of the junction left unmatched. The CDR3 has 15 residues. This CDR3 is CASSAQGATNEKLFF. DNA for the CDR3: TGTGCCAGCAGTGCCCAGGGGGCCACTAATGAAAAACTGTTTTTT.

The chain couples TRBV6-2 or TRBV6-3 to TRBJ2-1; D gene uncertain. Trimming stripped 2 bases from V and 2 bases from J, with 7 bases between. Looked up from germline, CDR1 is MNHEY and CDR2 is SVGEGT. The CDR3 consists of 14 residues. The CDR3 region has the DNA TGTGCCAGCAGTTACCACTCAACCTACAATGAGCAGTTCTTC. Its translation: CASSYHSTYNEQFF.

The V and J genes are TRBV4-1 and TRBJ1-2; D is possibly TRBD1 (6 bases). V lost 0 bases and J lost 8, with 13 bases in between. CDR1 and CDR2 from the germline V gene are MGHRA and YSYEKL. CDR3 length equals 14 residues. The CDR3 is CASSQDRRGRGYTF. The CDR3 DNA sequence: TGCGCCAGCAGCCAAGATCGCAGGGGTCGCGGCTACACCTTC.

A word on this clonotype: One end of the junction is discordant with germline, which a read error may explain. This chain links TRBV5-1 with TRBJ1-3, with a tentative D call TRBD1 (6 bases). CDR1 SGHRS and CDR2 YFSETQ come from the germline V gene. The CDR3 spans 18 residues. The CDR3 region has the DNA TGCGCCAGCAGTTTGGGAGACCTGACAGGCCCCTCTGGAAACACCATATATTTT. Translation: CASSLGDLTGPSGNTIYF.

This clonotype has a count of ten or more. The V and J genes are TRBV9 and TRBJ2-5, with a possible D match to TRBD2 (6 bases). V was trimmed by 3 bases and J by 5 bases, leaving 17 bases between them. CDR1 and CDR2 (germline): SGDLS, YYNGEE. The CDR3 extends over 15 amino acids. In DNA form, the CDR3 reads TGTGCCAGCAGCGGAGGGAGGCGGGGAAGGGAGACCCAGTACTTC. It is translated as CASSGGRRGRETQYF.

This clonotype has only a few counts. The chain recombines TRBV20-1 with TRBJ2-5; 10 positions agree with TRBD1. CDR3 length equals 14 residues. The trim removed 5 bases at V and 5 bases at J, leaving 8 bases unmatched. The germline gives CDR1 DFQATT, CDR2 SNEGSKA (reference sequence). Here the CDR3 DNA reads TGCAGTGCTGGGGCGACAGGGGGCCGGGAGACCCAGTACTTC. It is translated as CSAGATGGRETQYF.

This clonotype was picked up many times. The chain is built from TRBV27 and TRBJ2-6, with D possibly matching TRBD1 (6 bases). CDR3 length equals 19 residues. Germline V lookup: CDR1 MNHEY, CDR2 SMNVEV (reference sequence). V was shortened by 1 base and J by 0 bases, with 16 bases between the two germline ends. The CDR3, as DNA: TGTGCCAGCAGTTTATGGGGACAAGCCTCCTACTCTGGGGCCAACGTCCTGACTTTC. It is translated as CASSLWGQASYSGANVLTF.

The chain couples TRBV30 to TRBJ2-7; D not certain. Trimming stripped 7 bases from V and 0 bases from J, with 13 bases between. This CDR3 has 13 residues. Germline V gene data show CDR1 as GTSNPN and CDR2 as SVGIG (reference sequence). This CDR3 reads CALKGRTSYEQYF. CDR3 DNA sequence: TGTGCCTTAAAGGGTAGGACCTCCTACGAGCAGTACTTC.